A single sample gave rise to the 17 T cell receptor beta chains below, sequenced in a study of cytomegalovirus exposure and HLA in healthy donors. The PCR used 60 Vbeta and 13 Jbeta primers. Generated by immunoSEQ multiplex PCR, the TCRdb table keeps only in-frame clones and is missing some. The sample records approximately 180,000 clones, about 69% being singletons. The source material was PBMCs. The source of these receptors is a male donor in good health and CMV-seronegative.

J is TRBJ1-5 and V is TRBV2; no reliable D call. CDR1 and CDR2 (germline): SNHLY, FYNNEI. This CDR3 comprises 15 residues. The V end lost 5 bases, the J end lost 0 bases, and 11 bases lay between the germline ends. CDR3 amino acids: CASSLTRSSNQPQHF. The DNA of the CDR3 is TGTGCCAGCAGTCTTACACGGAGTAGCAATCAGCCCCAGCATTTT.

Written as DNA, the CDR3 is TGTGCCTGGAGTGTAATGGGGGGTAGTGAAGCTTTCTTT. It is translated as CAWSVMGGSEAFF. The chain joins TRBV30 to TRBJ1-1; a weak D match, TRBD1 (5 bases). Between the trimmed V and J ends, which lost 0 bases and 7 bases, there was a span of 12 bases. Germline V gene sequence: CDR1 GTSNPN, CDR2 SVGIG (reference sequence). The CDR3 length is 13 residues.

The chain carries TRBV15 and TRBJ1-1; tentatively, D is TRBD1 (5 bases). Germline V lookup: CDR1 LNHNV, CDR2 YYDKDF (reference sequence). V lost 0 bases and J lost 0, with 8 bases in between. The CDR3 sequence is 15 residues long. CDR3 in amino acids: CATSREGGLNTEAFF. As DNA, the CDR3 is TGTGCCACCAGCAGAGAGGGGGGTTTGAACACTGAAGCTTTCTTT.

The J gene is TRBJ1-2, the V gene TRBV5-6; D unclear. The CDR3 has 15 residues. CDR1 SGHDT and CDR2 YYEEEE come from the germline V gene. Trimming left V 7 bases short and J 0 bases short, with 16 bases between. As DNA, the CDR3 is TGTGCCAGCTCCCTCATGGGCAGCTCTAACTATGGCTACACCTTC. It translates to CASSLMGSSNYGYTF.

The chain combines TRBV4-1 with TRBJ1-3; 8 bases match TRBD1. The CDR3 is 14 amino acids. Germline CDR1 and CDR2: MGHRA and YSYEKL. Unmatched junction bases numbered 4, after V lost 1 base and J lost 8 bases. CDR3 nucleotide sequence: TGCGCCAGCAGCCAAGGGACAGGGATAGACACCATATATTTT. It encodes CASSQGTGIDTIYF.

The gene calls are TRBV4-1 and TRBJ2-1; tentative D call: TRBD2 (6 bases). Germline V lookup: CDR1 MGHRA, CDR2 YSYEKL. V was clipped by 6 bases and J by 5 bases, with 17 bases between them. This CDR3 has 15 residues. CDR3: CASRTTGVGDNEQFF. CDR3 DNA: TGCGCCAGCAGGACCACGGGAGTTGGTGACAATGAGCAGTTCTTC.

This clone has a single count. This chain links TRBV5-1 with TRBJ1-2, with D hard to call. Trimming removed 4 bases from V and 4 bases from J, with 14 bases in between. CDR1 is SGHRS and CDR2 is YFSETQ in the germline V gene. The CDR3 totals 14 residues. The CDR3 coding sequence is TGCGCCAGCAGCCCTCTGGTATGGGCCTATGGCTACACCTTC. Translated: CASSPLVWAYGYTF.

This clone was detected only once. CDR3 in amino acids: CASSVPVTRGSAYNEQFF. For the CDR3, the DNA is TGTGCCAGCAGCGTGCCGGTTACACGGGGAAGCGCCTACAATGAGCAGTTCTTC. The chain joins TRBV5-6 to TRBJ2-1, with a weak D call TRBD2 (5 bases). Trimming left V 4 bases short and J 2 bases short, with 22 bases between. The CDR3 is 18 residues long. CDR1 and CDR2 (germline): SGHDT, YYEEEE. The whole variable domain, remainder taken from reference TRBV5-6 and TRBJ2-1, is DAGVTQSPTHLIKTRGQQVTLRCSPKSGHDTVSWYQQALGQGPQFIFQYYEEEERQRGNFPDRFSGHQFPNYSSELNVNALLLGDSALYLCASSVPVTRGSAYNEQFFGPGTRLTVL.

The chain links TRBV5-1 to TRBJ1-3, with 7 positions matching TRBD1. CDR1 and CDR2 from the germline V gene are SGHRS and YFSETQ. Trimming at V came to 4 bases and at J to 1 base, leaving 5 bases not matched to a gene. There are 15 residues in the CDR3. The CDR3 DNA sequence: TGCGCCAGCAGCGAAGACAGGGAATCTGGAAACACCATATATTTT. Protein: CASSEDRESGNTIYF.

The chain uses TRBV6-5 and TRBJ1-5; D gene ambiguous. The CDR3 is 11 residues long. Trimming cost V 4 bases and J 5 bases, with 3 bases left between them. Germline V lookup: CDR1 MNHEY, CDR2 SVGAGI. The CDR3 DNA reads TGTGCCAGCAGTTCCGATCAGCCCCAGCATTTT. It translates to CASSSDQPQHF.

The CDR3 coding sequence is TGTGCCAGCAGTTTAGGGGGACTAGGGGGCTACACCTTC. Protein product: CASSLGGLGGYTF. This rearrangement joins TRBV28 to TRBJ1-2, with D possibly TRBD1 on 5 matching bases. Between the trimmed V and J ends, which lost 2 bases and 8 bases, there was a span of 12 bases. The germline CDR1 and CDR2 sequences are MDHEN and SYDVKM. There are 13 residues in the CDR3.

The rearrangement links TRBV5-5 to TRBJ2-1; TRBD2 matches at 7 bases. Trimming took 1 base from V and 0 from J; bases not matched to a gene: 4. The CDR3 totals 16 residues. CDR1 SGHKS and CDR2 YYEKEE come from the germline V gene (reference sequence). The CDR3 loop is CASSLSGGNSYNEQFF. CDR3 DNA sequence: TGTGCCAGCAGCTTGTCCGGGGGGAACTCCTACAATGAGCAGTTCTTC.

This chain joins TRBV18 and TRBJ1-1; D gene unclear. The length of the CDR3 is 15 residues. Looked up from germline, CDR1 is KGHSH and CDR2 is LQKENI. V shed 0 bases and J shed 4 bases, with 12 bases lying between them. CDR3 sequence (DNA): TGTGCCAGCTCACCACCCTCTCTAGGGAGCACTGAAGCTTTCTTT. Its protein product is CASSPPSLGSTEAFF.

The CDR3 DNA sequence: TGTGCCTGGAGTGTAGGACTGGAGAGCCGGGGGAATGAGCAGTTCTTC. It codes for CAWSVGLESRGNEQFF. The V and J genes are TRBV30 and TRBJ2-1, with D tentatively TRBD2 (6 bases). Per germline, CDR1 GTSNPN and CDR2 SVGIG (reference sequence). V dropped 0 bases and J dropped 7 bases, with 19 bases sitting between them. The CDR3 spans 16 residues.

This clone was picked up one time. The genes are TRBV6-5 and TRBJ1-5; D might be TRBD1 (5 bases). V dropped 4 bases and J dropped 6 bases, with 10 bases sitting between them. The CDR3 spans 13 residues. Germline V gives CDR1 MNHEY, CDR2 SVGAGI. DNA for the CDR3: TGTGCCAGCAGTTCCAGGGAGGGTCAGCCCCAGCATTTT. The encoded protein is CASSSREGQPQHF.

This chain joins TRBV11-2 and TRBJ2-3, with D possibly being TRBD2 (5 bases). Germline V gene data show CDR1 as SGHAT and CDR2 as FQNNGV. V was clipped by 0 bases and J by 8 bases, with 24 bases between them. The length of the CDR3 is 18 residues. The DNA for the CDR3 is TGTGCCAGCAGCTTAGAGCTTAGTACGGGAAGGCTAATTGGTACGCAGTATTTT. Amino acid sequence: CASSLELSTGRLIGTQYF.

V is TRBV6-6 and J is TRBJ2-6, with D possibly being TRBD1 (6 bases). The CDR3 contains 15 residues. CDR1 MNHNY and CDR2 SVGAGI come from the germline V gene (reference sequence). V was clipped by 5 bases and J by 0 bases, with 8 bases between them. Here the CDR3 reads CASSPGVSGANVLTF. CDR3 DNA: TGTGCCAGCAGTCCAGGGGTCTCTGGGGCCAACGTCCTGACTTTC.